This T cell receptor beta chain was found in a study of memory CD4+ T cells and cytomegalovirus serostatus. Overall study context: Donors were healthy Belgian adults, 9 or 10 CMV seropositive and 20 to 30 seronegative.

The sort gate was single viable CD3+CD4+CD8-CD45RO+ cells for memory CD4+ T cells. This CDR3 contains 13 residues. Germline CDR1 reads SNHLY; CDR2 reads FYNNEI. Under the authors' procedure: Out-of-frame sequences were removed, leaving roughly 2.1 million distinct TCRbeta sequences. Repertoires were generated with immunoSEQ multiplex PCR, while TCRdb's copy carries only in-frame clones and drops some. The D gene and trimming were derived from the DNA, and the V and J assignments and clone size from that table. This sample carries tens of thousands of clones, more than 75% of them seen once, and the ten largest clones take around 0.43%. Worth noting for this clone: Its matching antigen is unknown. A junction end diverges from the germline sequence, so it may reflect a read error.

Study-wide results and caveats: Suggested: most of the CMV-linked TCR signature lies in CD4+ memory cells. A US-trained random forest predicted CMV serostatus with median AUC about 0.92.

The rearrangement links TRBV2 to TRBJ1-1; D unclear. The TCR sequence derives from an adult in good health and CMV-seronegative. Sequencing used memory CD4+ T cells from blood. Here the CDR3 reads CASVGPMNTKAFF. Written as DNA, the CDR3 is TGTGCCAGCGTCGGTCCCATGAACACTAAAGCTTTCTTT.